One sample yielded the 10 T cell receptor beta chains listed below, sequenced in a study of siplizumab effects on memory and regulatory T cells. The repertoire was sequenced with immunoSEQ multiplex PCR; TCRdb's copy has only in-frame clones and lacks some. This table holds about 97,000 clones, about nine tenths found once. The sequenced sample consisted of non-Treg CD4+ T cells sorted from blood. The receptors were sampled from a human donor in good health.

V gene TRBV5-6 combines with J gene TRBJ2-5, with 13 bases identical to TRBD2. This CDR3 region has 16 residues. Germline V gene lookup returns CDR1 SGHDT and CDR2 YYEEEE. J was trimmed by 4 bases and V by 4 bases; bases with no gene match: 7. The CDR3 loop is CASSEGLAGERETQYF. CDR3 DNA: TGTGCCAGCAGCGAAGGACTAGCGGGAGAGAGAGAGACCCAGTACTTC.

This chain joins TRBV7-8 and TRBJ1-1; D is uncertain. V lost 2 bases, J lost 2 bases, and 6 bases lay in between. This CDR3 region has 13 residues. Germline V gene sequence: CDR1 SGHVS, CDR2 FQNEAQ. CDR3 in DNA: TGTGCCAGCAGCTTAAGAAGAAACACTGAAGCTTTCTTT. Residues: CASSLRRNTEAFF.

V usage is TRBV28 and J usage is TRBJ2-1, with 10 bases lining up with TRBD2. V lost 10 bases and J lost 2; bases outside the gene matches: 8. CDR1 and CDR2 from the germline V gene are MDHEN and SYDVKM. The length of the CDR3 is 15 residues. CDR3 coding DNA: TGTGCCACCCTTAAGCGGGAGGGGGCCTACAATGAGCAGTTCTTC. Amino acids: CATLKREGAYNEQFF.

This clone came up a few times. This chain uses TRBV23-1 with TRBJ2-7, with D perhaps TRBD2 (5 bases). TRBV23-1 is classed as an ORF, of uncertain function. The CDR3 has 15 amino acids. V lost 4 bases, J lost 0 bases, and 13 bases lay in between. The CDR3 loop is CASSLCGCRSYEQYF. DNA for the CDR3: TGCGCCAGCAGTCTGTGCGGGTGCCGCTCCTACGAGCAGTACTTC.

This clone was observed once. This chain joins TRBV4-2 and TRBJ2-1, with TRBD2 matching 7 bases. CDR1 is LGHNA and CDR2 is YNFKEQ in the germline V gene. V dropped 0 bases and J dropped 4; count of bases not matched to a gene: 6. The CDR3 is 16 residues long. The CDR3 coding sequence is TGTGCCAGCAGCCAAGAGGCTAGCGGAGTATACAATGAGCAGTTCTTC. This sequence encodes CASSQEASGVYNEQFF.

The J gene is TRBJ2-1, the V gene TRBV25-1; no clear D gene. Trimming stripped 8 bases from V and 10 bases from J, with 9 bases between. This CDR3 contains 10 residues. Looked up from germline, CDR1 is MGHDK and CDR2 is SYGVNS. This chain's CDR3 is CASGSLEQFF. The CDR3 DNA follows: TGTGCCAGCGGGTCTTTAGAGCAGTTCTTC.

The chain recombines TRBV2 with TRBJ2-3; D gene unclear. Germline V gene lookup returns CDR1 SNHLY and CDR2 FYNNEI. Trimming shortened V by 7 bases and J by 0 bases, and 11 bases separated the two germline ends. This CDR3 has 14 amino acids. CDR3 bases: TGTGCCAGCACACAGACCCCTAGCACAGATACGCAGTATTTT. Its protein is CASTQTPSTDTQYF.

V and J are TRBV27 and TRBJ1-5, with D uncertain. CDR1 is MNHEY, CDR2 SMNVEV, per germline (reference sequence). V dropped 2 bases and J dropped 1 base, with 6 bases sitting between them. The CDR3 consists of 14 residues. CDR3 sequence (DNA): TGTGCCAGCAGTTTAGAGGGAAGCAATCAGCCCCAGCATTTT. This encodes CASSLEGSNQPQHF.

V and J are TRBV7-9 and TRBJ1-2; 7 bases agree with TRBD1. Germline CDR1 SEHNR, CDR2 FQNEAQ (reference sequence). V lost 4 bases to trimming and J lost 7 bases; unmatched junction nucleotides: 12. This CDR3 has 15 amino acids. The CDR3 region is CASSSKGADQIGYTF. CDR3 nucleotide sequence: TGTGCCAGCAGCTCAAAGGGGGCGGACCAGATTGGCTACACCTTC. Full variable domain (remainder filled in from reference TRBV7-9 and TRBJ1-2): DTGVSQNPRHKITKRGQNVTFRCDPISEHNRLYWYRQTLGQGPEFLTYFQNEAQLEKSRLLSDRFSAERPKGSFSTLEIQRTEQGDSAMYLCASSSKGADQIGYTFGSGTRLTVV.

The chain recombines TRBV2 with TRBJ1-4; TRBD1 agrees at 11 bases. Germline V gene lookup returns CDR1 SNHLY and CDR2 FYNNEI. This CDR3 is built from 15 residues. V was pared by 5 bases and J by 7 bases, with 6 bases of the junction left unmatched. The CDR3 spells CASSRTGGDGEKLFF. Written as DNA, the CDR3 is TGTGCCAGCAGTCGGACAGGGGGCGACGGTGAAAAACTGTTTTTT.